This passage covers 23 T cell receptor beta chains from one sample sequenced in a study of control samples from healthy donors and cancer patients. The protocol was immunoSEQ multiplex PCR, while the TCRdb copy is restricted to in-frame clones and leaves out a portion. The sample records some 99,000 clones, 75% to 90% being singletons. Sequences were obtained from blood. All receptors derive from a woman between 50 and 59 years old in good health.

The chain couples TRBV27 to TRBJ2-6; D may be TRBD1 or TRBD2 (5 bases each). Trimming shortened V by 2 bases and J by 2 bases, and 16 bases separated the two germline ends. Germline loops: CDR1 MNHEY, CDR2 SMNVEV (reference sequence). CDR3 length: 18 amino acids. Here the CDR3 DNA reads TGTGCCAGCAGTTTAACTTGGGGGTCCCTAGCTGGGGCCAACGTCCTGACTTTC. Protein sequence: CASSLTWGSLAGANVLTF. Drawing the rest from reference TRBV27 and TRBJ2-6, the complete variable domain is EAQVTQNPRYLITVTGKKLTVTCSQNMNHEYMSWYRQDPGLGLRQIYYSMNVEVTDKGDVPEGYKVSRKEKRNFPLILESPSPNQTSLYFCASSLTWGSLAGANVLTFGAGSRLTVL.

The gene calls are TRBV18 and TRBJ2-2; 10 bases fit TRBD1. The CDR3 sequence is 17 residues long. Germline V gene sequence: CDR1 KGHSH, CDR2 LQKENI. The V segment lost 1 base and the J segment 2 bases; nucleotides outside the gene matches: 4. Here the CDR3 reads CASSPRGTGANTGELFF. The CDR3 coding sequence is TGTGCCAGCTCACCACGGGGGACAGGGGCAAACACCGGGGAGCTGTTTTTT.

The rearrangement uses TRBV3-1 (or the pseudogene TRBV3-2) and TRBJ2-2; no clear D. The germline V gene encodes CDR1 LGHDT and CDR2 YNNKEL (reference sequence). The CDR3 runs to 16 residues. Trimming cost V 0 bases and J 9 bases, with 17 bases left between them. The CDR3 DNA follows: TGTGCCAGCAGCCAAGATAACTGGAGTAGGTTCCGGGAGCTGTTTTTT. Translated: CASSQDNWSRFRELFF.

The chain is built from TRBV19 and TRBJ2-3; D is undetermined. CDR3 length: 14 residues. V was cut by 3 bases and J by 2 bases, with 9 bases left in between. The germline V gene has CDR1 LNHDA and CDR2 SQIVND (reference sequence). The CDR3 bases are TGTGCCAGTAGTATCCTCGGATACACAGATACGCAGTATTTT. Protein sequence: CASSILGYTDTQYF.

The table lists this clone with a count of one. The V gene is TRBV2, the J gene TRBJ1-5, with TRBD1 matching over 12 bases. Per the germline V gene, CDR1 is SNHLY and CDR2 is FYNNEI. This CDR3 comprises 15 residues. V was pared by 6 bases and J by 6 bases, with 6 bases of the junction left unmatched. The CDR3 loop reads CASSPGQGARQPQHF. The CDR3 DNA is TGTGCCAGCAGCCCGGGACAGGGGGCCCGTCAGCCCCAGCATTTT.

The genes are TRBV5-4 and TRBJ1-1; D perhaps matches TRBD1 (6 bases). V was pared by 10 bases and J by 9 bases, with 25 bases between. The germline V gene encodes CDR1 SGHNT and CDR2 YYREEE (reference sequence). CDR3 size: 14 residues. CDR3 coding DNA: TGTGCCCTAGGGGGGACCGACTTAGGGGTAAAAGCTTTCTTT. Its translation is CALGGTDLGVKAFF.

The V and J genes are TRBV2 and TRBJ2-2; 10 bases line up with TRBD2. CDR1 is SNHLY and CDR2 is FYNNEI in the germline V gene. CDR3 length: 16 amino acids. V lost 7 bases to trimming and J lost 5 bases; unmatched junction nucleotides: 10. The CDR3 protein is CASNGLAGEGTGELFF. CDR3 nucleotides: TGTGCCAGCAATGGGCTAGCGGGAGAGGGGACCGGGGAGCTGTTTTTT.

This sequence joins TRBV24-1 and TRBJ1-5; TRBD1 might be the D (5 bases). The V end was cut by 7 bases, the J end by 3 bases, with 12 bases between. From germline, CDR1 is KGHDR and CDR2 SFDVKD. This CDR3 is 14 amino acids long. CDR3 coding DNA: TGTGCCACCAGCTTCGACAGATCCAATCAGCCCCAGCATTTT. As protein: CATSFDRSNQPQHF.

This clone showed up just once. The J gene is TRBJ1-1, the V gene TRBV5-6; unclear D gene. The V end lost 2 bases, the J end lost 1 base, and 12 bases lay between the germline ends. The CDR3 length is 15 residues. CDR1 and CDR2 from the germline V gene are SGHDT and YYEEEE. The CDR3 DNA follows: TGTGCCAGCAGCTTACGGCTCAATAAGAACACTGAAGCTTTCTTT. It translates to CASSLRLNKNTEAFF. The whole variable domain, filled in from reference TRBV5-6 and TRBJ1-1, reads DAGVTQSPTHLIKTRGQQVTLRCSPKSGHDTVSWYQQALGQGPQFIFQYYEEEERQRGNFPDRFSGHQFPNYSSELNVNALLLGDSALYLCASSLRLNKNTEAFFGQGTRLTVV.

This sequence joins TRBV5-8 and TRBJ1-1, with D tentatively TRBD1 (5 bases). V lost 4 bases, J lost 4 bases, and 11 bases lay in between. Germline CDR1 SGHTS, CDR2 YDEGEE. This CDR3 region has 13 residues. The CDR3: CASSRDRGTEAFF. The CDR3 DNA reads as TGTGCCAGCAGCCGCGATAGGGGCACTGAAGCTTTCTTT.

The gene calls are TRBV24-1 and TRBJ2-1, with 12 bases lining up with TRBD2. The CDR3 sequence is 16 residues long. The V segment lost 3 bases and the J segment 2 bases; nucleotides outside the gene matches: 1. Germline CDR1 is KGHDR and CDR2 is SFDVKD. Here the CDR3 reads CATSDPSGRAYNEQFF. DNA of the CDR3: TGTGCCACCAGTGATCCTAGCGGGAGGGCCTACAATGAGCAGTTCTTC.

This chain joins TRBV27 and TRBJ2-7; the D is unclear. The CDR3 has 12 residues. Trimming took 3 bases from V and 5 from J, leaving 8 bases between them. From germline, CDR1 is MNHEY and CDR2 SMNVEV (reference sequence). The CDR3 loop is CASSLGENEQYF. CDR3 in DNA: TGTGCCAGCAGTTTGGGCGAGAACGAGCAGTACTTC.

V gene TRBV7-6 combines with J gene TRBJ2-6, with D perhaps matching TRBD1 (5 bases). Germline V gene data show CDR1 as SGHVS and CDR2 as FNYEAQ. Trimming removed 5 bases from V and 0 bases from J, with 8 bases in between. The CDR3 is 15 residues long. The CDR3 region has the DNA TGTGCCAGCAGCAGAGACAGCTCTGGGGCCAACGTCCTGACTTTC. Amino acids: CASSRDSSGANVLTF.

The chain recombines TRBV12-3 or TRBV12-4 with TRBJ2-5; no reliable D call. V lost 2 bases and J 5 bases, leaving 3 bases between the germline ends. CDR3 size: 11 residues. The CDR3 sequence: CASSLLETQYF. Written as DNA, the CDR3 is TGTGCCAGCAGTTTACTTGAGACCCAGTACTTC.

With respect to this clone: The junction shows a germline mismatch at one end, possibly a read error. The rearrangement uses TRBV18 and TRBJ1-1; TRBD1 might be the D (6 bases). This CDR3 contains 13 residues. Germline V gene sequence: CDR1 KGHSH, CDR2 LQKENI. DNA of the CDR3: TGTGCCAGCTCACTTGCTATGGGGACATGGTGGATCTTT. Translated, it gives CASSLAMGTWWIF. The full variable domain, completed using reference TRBV18 and TRBJ1-1, is NAGVMQNPRHLVRRRGQEARLRCSPMKGHSHVYWYRQLPEEGLKFMVYLQKENIIDESGMPKERFSAEFPKEGPSILRIQQVVRGDSAAYFCASSLAMGTWWIFGQGTRLTVV.

The CDR3 is CASSIAGELFF. In nucleotides, the CDR3 is TGTGCCAGCAGTATAGCCGGGGAGCTGTTTTTT. This chain uses TRBV6-5 with TRBJ2-2; the D is unclear. The CDR3 sequence is 11 residues long. Germline CDR1 is MNHEY and CDR2 is SVGAGI. Trimming took off 5 bases at V and 6 bases at J, with 4 bases between the two ends.

This chain connects TRBV18 to TRBJ1-5, with D hard to call. CDR1 and CDR2 from the germline V gene are KGHSH and LQKENI. V dropped 4 bases and J dropped 0 bases, with 16 bases sitting between them. The CDR3 length is 17 residues. CDR3 nucleotide sequence: TGTGCCAGCTCACGGATTGCCCTAGCCGATAGCAATCAGCCCCAGCATTTT. It is translated as CASSRIALADSNQPQHF. Variable domain in full (rest from reference TRBV18 and TRBJ1-5): NAGVMQNPRHLVRRRGQEARLRCSPMKGHSHVYWYRQLPEEGLKFMVYLQKENIIDESGMPKERFSAEFPKEGPSILRIQQVVRGDSAAYFCASSRIALADSNQPQHFGDGTRLSIL.

The CDR3 region has the DNA TGTGCCAGCAGCAAACAGGGGGCAAGGTCCTCCTACGAGCAGTACTTC. Its translation is CASSKQGARSSYEQYF. The chain joins TRBV9 to TRBJ2-7; 9 bases agree with TRBD1. The CDR3 totals 16 residues. Germline V CDR1 and CDR2: SGDLS, YYNGEE. V dropped 4 bases and J dropped 0; count of bases not matched to a gene: 8.

The chain has TRBV7-3 and TRBJ2-3; D is unclear. The germline CDR1 and CDR2 sequences are SGHTA and FQGTGA. The germline V and J ends were trimmed by 5 bases and 4 bases, with 10 bases remaining between them. The CDR3 sequence is 13 residues long. The CDR3 loop is CASSLLGPDTQYF. For the CDR3, the DNA is TGTGCCAGCAGCCTACTCGGCCCAGATACGCAGTATTTT.

This sequence joins TRBV29-1 and TRBJ2-5; 11 nucleotides align to TRBD2. CDR3 length: 16 residues. Germline V gives CDR1 SQVTM, CDR2 ANQGSEA. With V trimmed by 1 base and J by 4 bases, 8 bases remained unmatched. The CDR3 nucleotides are TGCAGCGTTGAAGTACTTAGCGGGGGGGCCGGAGAGACCCAGTACTTC. Translating gives CSVEVLSGGAGETQYF.

The gene calls are TRBV7-3 and TRBJ2-5, with 10 positions matching TRBD2. V was pared by 0 bases and J by 5 bases, with 15 bases of the junction left unmatched. The germline CDR1 and CDR2 sequences are SGHTA and FQGTGA. The CDR3 loop spans 19 amino acids. CDR3 sequence: CASSLTSLAGEEYVETQYF. CDR3 DNA sequence: TGTGCCAGCAGCTTAACTTCCCTAGCGGGAGAGGAGTACGTGGAGACCCAGTACTTC.

Points on this clone: This sample also contains other DNA sequences that code for the same CDR3. This sequence joins TRBV6-1 and TRBJ1-1, with unresolved D. Germline V gene sequence: CDR1 MNHNS, CDR2 SASEGT. CDR3 size: 14 residues. Trimming took off 2 bases at V and 1 base at J, with 8 bases between the two ends. CDR3 bases: TGTGCCAGCAGTGAACCGAGAAGGAACACTGAAGCTTTCTTT. This sequence encodes CASSEPRRNTEAFF.

The gene calls are TRBV2 and TRBJ1-1; D not certain. CDR1 is SNHLY, CDR2 FYNNEI, per germline. V gave up 6 bases and J gave up 4 bases, with 6 bases separating them. The CDR3 covers 11 residues. CDR3 DNA sequence: TGTGCCAGCAGCCTTGCCACTGAAGCTTTCTTT. Translation: CASSLATEAFF.